Ten or more counts support the clone carrying this TCR beta chain. After removal of 5 bases from V and 7 bases from J, the junction contained 10 bases not matched to a gene. Looked up from germline, CDR1 is SGHAT and CDR2 is FQNNGV. The CDR3 consists of 16 residues. The sample belongs to a study of blood T cell repertoires in COVID-19. Study information: Sites in the United States, Italy and Spain provided acute and convalescent COVID-19 samples. PBMCs, B-cell-depleted T cells, or T cells were the source of the cDNA or gDNA that made up the material.

Original data processing: It was from reference gene primer amplification that nucleated cell counts were estimated. Data came from immunoSEQ multiplex PCR; TCRdb stores just in-frame clones and leaves some out. The DNA was the basis for D and trimming; V, J and clone size are from that table. The sample shows fewer than 90,000 clones, roughly 90% of them seen only once. This chain uses TRBV11-2 with TRBJ2-1, with TRBD2 identical over 11 bases. Sequences were obtained from peripheral blood. This clonotype was obtained from a male donor with acute or convalescent COVID-19. The CDR3 protein is CASSPRLAGSGNEQFF. The CDR3 DNA follows: TGTGCCAGCAGCCCCCGACTAGCGGGGTCCGGGAATGAGCAGTTCTTC.